The 14 T cell receptor beta chains given below trace back to one sample, sequenced in a study of OX40 agonist ivuxolimab in advanced cancers. Sequenced by immunoSEQ multiplex PCR; TCRdb stores in-frame clones only, minus some. The table has about 99,000 clones, roughly 95% seen once. Material: CD4+ or CD8+ T cells sorted from blood, obtained in a trial of the OX40 agonist ivuxolimab. The receptor set was obtained from an adult with an advanced solid tumor such as melanoma, head and neck, liver or kidney cancer.

This rearrangement joins TRBV14 to TRBJ1-1; D is ambiguous. Per the germline V gene, CDR1 is SGHDN and CDR2 is FVKESK. This CDR3 has 15 amino acids. The germline V and J ends were trimmed by 0 bases and 0 bases, with 8 bases remaining between them. The CDR3 sequence is CASSQDPDMNTEAFF. The CDR3 DNA sequence: TGTGCCAGCAGCCAAGATCCAGATATGAACACTGAAGCTTTCTTT.

The chain employs TRBV29-1 and TRBJ1-2; 8 positions match TRBD1. Germline CDR1 is SQVTM and CDR2 is ANQGSEA. The CDR3 has 14 amino acids. V lost 6 bases and J lost 2; bases outside the gene matches: 8. CDR3: CSVNGQGTNYGYTF. DNA for the CDR3: TGCAGCGTGAACGGACAGGGAACGAACTATGGCTACACCTTC.

The V call is TRBV27, the J call TRBJ1-5, with 9 bases matching TRBD1. Germline V gene data show CDR1 as MNHEY and CDR2 as SMNVEV (reference sequence). The CDR3 runs 12 residues. After removal of 5 bases from V and 9 bases from J, the junction contained 2 bases not matched to a gene. Here the CDR3 DNA reads TGTGCCAGCAGTGGGACAGGGCGGCCCCAGCATTTT. The encoded protein is CASSGTGRPQHF.

The V gene is TRBV4-1, the J gene TRBJ2-5; 9 bases line up with TRBD2. V lost 0 bases to trimming and J lost 5 bases; unmatched junction nucleotides: 10. The germline V gene encodes CDR1 MGHRA and CDR2 YSYEKL. This CDR3 is built from 17 residues. This CDR3 reads CASSQDLTSGLRETQYF. For the CDR3, the DNA is TGCGCCAGCAGCCAAGATTTAACTAGCGGGTTGAGGGAGACCCAGTACTTC.

The rearrangement joins TRBV9 to TRBJ2-7; weak D call: TRBD2 (5 bases). This CDR3 is built from 14 residues. V was trimmed by 0 bases and J by 0 bases, leaving 7 bases between them. In germline, CDR1 is SGDLS, CDR2 YYNGEE. The CDR3: CASSVDSVSYEQYF. CDR3 in DNA: TGTGCCAGCAGCGTAGATAGCGTCTCCTACGAGCAGTACTTC.

V and J are TRBV27 and TRBJ2-1; the match to TRBD2 covers 10 bases. This CDR3 is built from 15 residues. V shed 2 bases and J 4 bases; nucleotides not matched to a gene: 2. The germline V gene encodes CDR1 MNHEY and CDR2 SMNVEV (reference sequence). The CDR3 reads CASSLTSGIYNEQFF. The CDR3 DNA reads as TGTGCCAGCAGTTTAACTAGCGGGATATACAATGAGCAGTTCTTC.

The chain carries TRBV28 and TRBJ2-2; 8 positions agree with TRBD1. V shed 3 bases and J 5 bases; nucleotides not matched to a gene: 5. Germline V lookup: CDR1 MDHEN, CDR2 SYDVKM. This CDR3 is built from 15 residues. The CDR3 DNA is TGTGCCAGCAGTTTCGGGACAGGAAGGACCGGGGAGCTGTTTTTT. Residues: CASSFGTGRTGELFF.

The chain uses TRBV21-1 and TRBJ1-1; TRBD1 is the table's D call and was not checked against the DNA. TRBV21-1 is flagged as a pseudogene. CDR3 length: 13 residues. Here the CDR3 reads CASSKQGAPEAFF. CDR3 nucleotides: TGTGCCAGCAGCAAACAGGGGGCCCCTGAAGCTTTCTTT.

This clone was seen just once. The chain employs TRBV28 and TRBJ1-2; 8 bases fit TRBD1. V shed 5 bases, J shed 7 bases, and the junction held 12 bases outside the gene matches. Germline CDR1 reads MDHEN; CDR2 reads SYDVKM. The CDR3 is made up of 15 amino acids. CDR3 bases: TGTGCCAGCAGTGCCGTGGACAGGGAGGTATTTGGCTACACCTTC. This sequence encodes CASSAVDREVFGYTF.

The rearrangement uses TRBV2 and TRBJ2-5, with 9 nucleotides matching TRBD2. The V gene end was trimmed by 4 bases and the J gene end by 5 bases; junction bases not matched to a gene: 14. The length of the CDR3 is 17 residues. CDR1 is SNHLY, CDR2 FYNNEI, per germline. CDR3 coding DNA: TGTGCCAGCAGTGTGAGGATAGCGGGGGCCTTGCGGGAGACCCAGTACTTC. Its translation: CASSVRIAGALRETQYF.

The chain links TRBV5-4 to TRBJ2-7; unclear D gene. The CDR3 totals 15 residues. Germline V lookup: CDR1 SGHNT, CDR2 YYREEE (reference sequence). Trimming removed 0 bases at V and 2 bases at J, with 12 bases between. CDR3 in amino acids: CASSLGGGAAYEQYF. CDR3 sequence (DNA): TGTGCCAGCAGCTTGGGCGGCGGCGCGGCCTACGAGCAGTACTTC.

This chain's CDR3 is CASSLDYTSYEQYF. CDR3 sequence (DNA): TGCGCCAGCAGCTTGGACTACACCTCCTACGAGCAGTACTTC. The V and J genes are TRBV5-1 and TRBJ2-7; no firm D call. Trimming stripped 0 bases from V and 0 bases from J, with 7 bases between. Germline-derived CDR1 and CDR2 are SGHRS and YFSETQ. This CDR3 has 14 residues.

The J gene is TRBJ1-3, the V gene TRBV4-1; D gene ambiguous. Germline V lookup: CDR1 MGHRA, CDR2 YSYEKL. Between the trimmed V and J ends, which lost 1 base and 3 bases, there was a span of 19 bases. The CDR3 consists of 18 residues. The CDR3 sequence: CASSQVVLRTENGNTIYF. The CDR3 coding sequence is TGCGCCAGCAGCCAAGTTGTGCTCAGGACCGAAAATGGAAACACCATATATTTT.

The chain combines TRBV10-2 with TRBJ2-7; D may be TRBD1 (6 bases). The CDR3 is made up of 15 amino acids. CDR1 is WSHSY, CDR2 SAAADI, per germline. V was cut by 3 bases and J by 3 bases, with 15 bases left in between. In nucleotides, the CDR3 is TGCGCCAGCAGTGAATCGGACAGAAGTCTCTACGAGCAGTACTTC. It is translated as CASSESDRSLYEQYF.